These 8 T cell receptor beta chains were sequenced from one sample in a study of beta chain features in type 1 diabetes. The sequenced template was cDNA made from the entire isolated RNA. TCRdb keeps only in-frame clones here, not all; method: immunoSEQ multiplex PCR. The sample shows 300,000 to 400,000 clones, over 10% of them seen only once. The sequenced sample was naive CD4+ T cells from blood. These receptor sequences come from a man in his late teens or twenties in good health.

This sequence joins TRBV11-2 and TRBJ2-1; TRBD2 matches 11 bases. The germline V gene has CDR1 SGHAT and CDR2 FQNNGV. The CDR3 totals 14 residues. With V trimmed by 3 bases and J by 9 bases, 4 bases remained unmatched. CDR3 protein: CASSFDGTSGEQFF. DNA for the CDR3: TGTGCCAGCAGCTTCGACGGGACTAGCGGTGAGCAGTTCTTC.

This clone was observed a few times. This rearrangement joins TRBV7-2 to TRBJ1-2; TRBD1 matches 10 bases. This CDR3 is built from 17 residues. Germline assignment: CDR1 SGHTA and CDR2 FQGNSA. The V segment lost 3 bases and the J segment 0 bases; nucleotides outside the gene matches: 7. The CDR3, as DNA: TGTGCCAGCAGCTTCTCGACAGGGGGCCTTGCTAACTATGGCTACACCTTC. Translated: CASSFSTGGLANYGYTF.

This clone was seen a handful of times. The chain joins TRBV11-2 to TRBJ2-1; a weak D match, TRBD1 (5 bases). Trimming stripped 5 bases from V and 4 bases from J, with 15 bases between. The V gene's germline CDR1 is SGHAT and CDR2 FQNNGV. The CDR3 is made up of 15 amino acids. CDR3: CASSPLQGFYNEQFF. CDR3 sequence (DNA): TGTGCCAGCAGCCCACTCCAGGGATTTTACAATGAGCAGTTCTTC.

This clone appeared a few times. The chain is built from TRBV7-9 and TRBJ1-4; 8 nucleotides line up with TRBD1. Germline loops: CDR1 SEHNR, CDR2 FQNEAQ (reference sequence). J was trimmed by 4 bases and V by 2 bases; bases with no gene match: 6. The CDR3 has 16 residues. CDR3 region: CASSLSGGAGNEKLFF. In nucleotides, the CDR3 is TGTGCCAGCAGCTTATCAGGGGGCGCGGGTAATGAAAAACTGTTTTTT.

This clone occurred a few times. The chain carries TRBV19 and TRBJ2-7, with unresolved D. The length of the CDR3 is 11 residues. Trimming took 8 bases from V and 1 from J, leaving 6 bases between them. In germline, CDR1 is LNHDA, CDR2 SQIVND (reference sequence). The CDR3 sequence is CASATSYEQYF. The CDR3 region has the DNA TGTGCCAGTGCTACTTCCTACGAGCAGTACTTC. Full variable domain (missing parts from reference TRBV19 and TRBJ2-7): DGGITQSPKYLFRKEGQNVTLSCEQNLNHDAMYWYRQDPGQGLRLIYYSQIVNDFQKGDIAEGYSVSREKKESFPLTVTSAQKNPTAFYLCASATSYEQYFGPGTRLTVT.

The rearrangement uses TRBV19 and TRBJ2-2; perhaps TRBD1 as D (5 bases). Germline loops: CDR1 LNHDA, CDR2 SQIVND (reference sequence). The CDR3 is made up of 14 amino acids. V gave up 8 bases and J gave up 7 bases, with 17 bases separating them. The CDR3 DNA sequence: TGTGCCAGTTCCACGACAGCGATGAGCGGGGAGCTGTTTTTT. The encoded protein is CASSTTAMSGELFF.

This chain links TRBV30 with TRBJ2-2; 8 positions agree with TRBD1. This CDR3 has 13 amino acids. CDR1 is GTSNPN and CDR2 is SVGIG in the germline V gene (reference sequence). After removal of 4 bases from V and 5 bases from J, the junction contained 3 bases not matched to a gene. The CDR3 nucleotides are TGTGCCTGGACAGGGGGCTGGACCGGGGAGCTGTTTTTT. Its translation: CAWTGGWTGELFF.

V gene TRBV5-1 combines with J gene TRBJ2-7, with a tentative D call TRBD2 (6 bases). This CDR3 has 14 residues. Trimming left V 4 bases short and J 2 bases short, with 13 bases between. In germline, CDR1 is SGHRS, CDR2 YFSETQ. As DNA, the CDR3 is TGCGCCAGCAGCCTCTCGTGGGGGGCCTACGAGCAGTACTTC. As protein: CASSLSWGAYEQYF.